This record concerns one T cell receptor beta chain sequence. Its antigen is still unknown. This entry is derived from a study of STAT3 mutations in large granular lymphocyte leukemia. Background on the study: Over half of T-LGLL patients had one or more immunosuppressive regimens.

In germline, CDR1 is SGDLS, CDR2 YYNGEE. There are 17 residues in the CDR3. V gave up 4 bases and J gave up 2 bases, with 22 bases separating them. Findings and caveats of the study: Differing intervals and regimens complicate linking therapy response to clone burden. All newly emerging clones after therapy were STAT3 wild type. At least one immunodominant TCR beta clonotype appeared in every T-cell large granular lymphocyte leukemia patient. Some patients had persisting codominant clonotypes that could mask small clones.

The protocol was immunoSEQ multiplex PCR, while the TCRdb copy is restricted to in-frame clones and leaves out a portion. The sample contains roughly 10,000 clones, 70% to 90% of which appear only once. Sequencing was carried out using peripheral blood mononuclear cells. The clonotype comes from a man in his sixties with T-cell large granular lymphocyte leukemia. Some clones in this sample may be carry-over from other donors' samples. The chain joins TRBV9 to TRBJ2-7, with a weak D call TRBD1 (6 bases). CDR3 protein: CASSLPRWGTLTYEQYF. CDR3 nucleotide sequence: TGTGCCAGCAGCCTTCCACGTTGGGGGACACTAACCTACGAGCAGTACTTC.